This TCR beta chain appears in the sequencing data of a study of shared clonotypes between healthy human individuals (TCRdb year 2020). About the investigation overall: The cohort included a few men and a couple of women between 18 and 49 years of age. Per donor, three plates each were used for CD4 naive and CD4 memory, two for CD8 naive, and one for CD8 memory. To estimate repertoire size and how much clonotype sharing occurs between individuals, the study deeply sequenced the blood TCR repertoires of five healthy adults. Libraries were prepared and TCR repertoires were sequenced by different laboratories using diverse techniques, in order to increase sequencing depth and limit assay-specific biases. Leukapheresis yielded between about 0.94 and 9 billion PBMCs per donor. What the research found in general, with its limitations: Clonotypes shared by all four sorted-subset donors showed higher generation probabilities than non-shared clonotypes. Rarefaction of sorted-subset datasets indicated incomplete sequencing despite the large sequencing depth. Pairwise subsampling led to the expectation that sequencing depth would affect the degree of clonotype sharing among donors. Naive subsets generally had larger estimated clonotype richness than memory subsets. About 5% of naive CD4, around 4% of naive CD8, 2% to 2.5% of memory CD4, and about 0.4% of memory CD8 clonotypes were shared across several donors. Because the study included only a small number of donors, the genetic and exposure-history diversity represented was limited. Only blood was sampled, and tissue TCR repertoires likely differ from those in blood.

Using the deep immunoSEQ assay, TCR CDR3 regions were amplified from genomic DNA by multiplex PCR. Genomic DNA extracted from each cell subset was distributed evenly over all wells of several immunoSEQ 96-well plates, and each plate served as one replicate. Each replicate PCR for sorted subsets received around 210 ng genomic DNA, equal to about 30,000 T cell genomes. Purified libraries were quantified with a Qubit 3.0 fluorometer, sized on a Bioanalyzer 2100, and re-quantified with the KAPA Library Quantification kit. Each immunoSEQ 96-well plate was sequenced on its own single-read 150-cycle Illumina NextSeq 550 flow cell. Under the source paper's analysis protocol: Because only junctional sequences without quality scores were contained in the immunoSEQ output, filtering matching that applied to full-length reads could not be performed. To assign V/J genes and CDR3, sequences were annotated against IMGT germline references using PyIR, a Python wrapper for IgBLAST v1.9. Reads were filtered out if the reads had weak V/J assignments (E-value above 1e-6), no CDR3, stop codons, out-of-frame junctions, or ambiguous translated residues. V3J clonotypes were defined as sequences sharing an identical inferred V gene, J gene, and CDR3 amino acid sequence. The percentage overlap between two repertoires was calculated by dividing the number of shared unique clonotypes by the size of the smaller repertoire. RTK rarefaction, the Chao1 estimator, and Recon v2.1 estimates of unobserved clonotypes were used to assess repertoire richness. Generation probabilities for all TCRbeta clonotypes obtained by the gDNA method from a few donors were computed using OLGA. This is the immuneACCESS table as TCRdb keeps it, with only in-frame sequences that have V and J called. A part of the clones is gone; compared with another copy, unresolved V genes explain less than half, and the rest is unexplained. V, J and clone size derive from that table, while D and trimming were established from the DNA sequence. The sample table records 1.5 million to 2.5 million clones; over 85% of these occur just once. Clones ranked in the top ten supply 1% to 1.5% of the sample.

CD8 naive samples were CD45RO-negative cells positively selected for CCR7, giving a CD45RA+CCR7+ population that excluded TemRA cells. The donors were healthy, HIV-negative adults who had no recently reported acute infections or vaccinations. Only Caucasian adults living in Nashville, Tennessee, USA were represented among the donors. Blood was obtained by leukapheresis, after which PBMCs were separated by Ficoll-Histopaque density gradient centrifugation and cryopreserved in liquid nitrogen vapor phase. Purity and quantity of every magnetically sorted T cell population were checked by analytical flow cytometry. Each sorted fraction had its genomic DNA isolated and then quantified by UV absorbance on a Nanodrop 2000c. Details on this clone: Its antigen is unknown. No base-level quality is on record; no much larger clone is a single base apart.

Reading the germline V gene gives CDR1 SGHDT and CDR2 YYEEEE. Trimming accounts for 4 bases at V and 7 bases at J, while the number of junction bases matched to no gene is 5. The CDR3 covers 14 residues, taking in both the cysteine and the phenylalanine. The only DNA kept is the CDR3, 42 bases in frame from the first base. What was sequenced was naive CD8+ T cells sorted from blood. The meaning of the sample's cell subset or site label: CD45RA+CCR7+. This chain joins TRBV5-6 to TRBJ2-2; 9 bases in between match TRBD2. The source of this sequence is a man aged 18-30 years in good health. The nucleotide sequence is given as TGTGCCAGCAGCGGACTAGCGTCGGGCGGGGAGCTGTTTTTT. It codes for CASSGLASGGELFF.